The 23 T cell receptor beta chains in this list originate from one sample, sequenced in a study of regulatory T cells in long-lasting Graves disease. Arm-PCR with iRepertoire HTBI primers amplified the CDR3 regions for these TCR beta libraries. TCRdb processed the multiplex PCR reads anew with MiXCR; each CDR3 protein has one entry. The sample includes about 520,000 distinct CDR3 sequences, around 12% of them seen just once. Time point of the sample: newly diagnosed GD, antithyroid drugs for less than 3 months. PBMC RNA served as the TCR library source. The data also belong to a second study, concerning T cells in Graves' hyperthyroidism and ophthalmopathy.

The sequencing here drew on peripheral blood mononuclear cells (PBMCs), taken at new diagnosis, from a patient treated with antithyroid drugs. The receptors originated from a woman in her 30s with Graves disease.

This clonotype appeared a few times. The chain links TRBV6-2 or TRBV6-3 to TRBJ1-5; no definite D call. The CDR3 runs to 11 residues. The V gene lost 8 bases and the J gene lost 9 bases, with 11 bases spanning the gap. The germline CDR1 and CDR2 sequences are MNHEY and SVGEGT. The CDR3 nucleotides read TGTGCCAGCGGGCCGCCTTGGCCCCAGCATTTT. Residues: CASGPPWPQHF.

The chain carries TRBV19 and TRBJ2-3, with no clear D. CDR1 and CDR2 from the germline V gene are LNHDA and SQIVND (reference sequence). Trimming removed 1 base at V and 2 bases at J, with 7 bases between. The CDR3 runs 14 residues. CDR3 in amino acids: CASSIGAPTDTQYF. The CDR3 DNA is TGTGCCAGTAGTATAGGTGCTCCCACAGATACGCAGTATTTT.

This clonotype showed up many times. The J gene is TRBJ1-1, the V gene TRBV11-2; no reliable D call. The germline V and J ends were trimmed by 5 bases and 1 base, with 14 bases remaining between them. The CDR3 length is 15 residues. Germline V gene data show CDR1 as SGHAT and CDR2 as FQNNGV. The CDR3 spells CASSTPGRRNTEAFF. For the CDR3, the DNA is TGTGCCAGCAGCACTCCGGGCAGGAGGAACACTGAAGCTTTCTTT.

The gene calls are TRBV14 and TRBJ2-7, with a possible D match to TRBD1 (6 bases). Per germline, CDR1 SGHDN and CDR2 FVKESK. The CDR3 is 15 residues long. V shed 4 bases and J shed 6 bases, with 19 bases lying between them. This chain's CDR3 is CASSPRRDILTEQYF. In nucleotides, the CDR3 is TGTGCCAGCAGCCCCCGCCGGGACATACTCACCGAGCAGTACTTC. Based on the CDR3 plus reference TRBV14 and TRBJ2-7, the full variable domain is EAGVTQFPSHSVIEKGQTVTLRCDPISGHDNLYWYRRVMGKEIKFLLHFVKESKQDESGMPNNRFLAERTGGTYSTLKVQPAELEDSGVYFCASSPRRDILTEQYFGPGTRLTVT.

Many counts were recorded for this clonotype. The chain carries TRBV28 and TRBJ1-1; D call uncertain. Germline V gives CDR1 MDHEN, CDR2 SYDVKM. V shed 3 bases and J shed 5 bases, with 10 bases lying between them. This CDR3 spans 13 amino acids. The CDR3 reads CASSFVSWTEAFF. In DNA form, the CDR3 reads TGTGCCAGCAGTTTCGTGAGTTGGACTGAAGCTTTCTTT.

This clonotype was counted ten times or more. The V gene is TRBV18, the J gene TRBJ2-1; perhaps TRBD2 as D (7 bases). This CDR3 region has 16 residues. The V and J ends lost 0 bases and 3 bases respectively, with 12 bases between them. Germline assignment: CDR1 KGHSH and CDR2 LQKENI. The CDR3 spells CASSPPGGQIYNEQFF. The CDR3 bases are TGTGCCAGCTCACCACCGGGGGGGCAGATCTACAATGAGCAGTTCTTC.

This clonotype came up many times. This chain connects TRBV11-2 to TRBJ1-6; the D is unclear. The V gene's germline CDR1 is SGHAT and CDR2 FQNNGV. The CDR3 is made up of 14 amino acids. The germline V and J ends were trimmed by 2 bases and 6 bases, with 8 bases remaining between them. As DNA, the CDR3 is TGTGCCAGCAGCTTACGAAAGATTAATTCACCCCTCCACTTT. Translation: CASSLRKINSPLHF.

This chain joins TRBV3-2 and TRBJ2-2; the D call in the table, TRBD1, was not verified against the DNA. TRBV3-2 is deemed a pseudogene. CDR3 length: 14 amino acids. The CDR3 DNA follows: TGTGCCAGCAGTGACAGGGGTGCCACCGGGGAGCTGTTTTTT. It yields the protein CASSDRGATGELFF.

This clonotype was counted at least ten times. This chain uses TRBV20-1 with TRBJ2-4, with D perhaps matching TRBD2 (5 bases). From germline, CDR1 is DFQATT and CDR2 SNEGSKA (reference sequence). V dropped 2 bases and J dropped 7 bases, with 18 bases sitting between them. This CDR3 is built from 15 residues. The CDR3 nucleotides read TGCAGTGCTAGACGCTATAGCGAGCCGGGGAACATTCAGTACTTC. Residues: CSARRYSEPGNIQYF.

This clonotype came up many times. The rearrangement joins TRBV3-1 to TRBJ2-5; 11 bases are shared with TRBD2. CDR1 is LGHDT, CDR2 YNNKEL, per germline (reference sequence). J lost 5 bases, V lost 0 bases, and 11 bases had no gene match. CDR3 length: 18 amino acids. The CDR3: CASSQDLLAGAGGETQYF. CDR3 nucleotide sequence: TGTGCCAGCAGCCAAGATCTACTAGCGGGAGCGGGCGGGGAGACCCAGTACTTC.

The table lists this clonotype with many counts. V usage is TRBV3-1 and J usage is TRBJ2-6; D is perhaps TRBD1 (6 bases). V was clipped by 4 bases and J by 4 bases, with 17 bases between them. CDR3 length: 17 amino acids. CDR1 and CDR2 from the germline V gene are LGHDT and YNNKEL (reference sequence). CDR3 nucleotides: TGTGCCAGCAGCCGCATTAGTCAGGGGATCGGGGCCAACGTCCTGACTTTC. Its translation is CASSRISQGIGANVLTF.

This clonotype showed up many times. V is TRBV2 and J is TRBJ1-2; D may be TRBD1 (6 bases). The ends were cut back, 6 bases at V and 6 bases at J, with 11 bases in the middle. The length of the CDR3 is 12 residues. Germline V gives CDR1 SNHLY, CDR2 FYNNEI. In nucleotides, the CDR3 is TGTGCCAGCAGCCCCCGACAGGATGGCTACACCTTC. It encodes CASSPRQDGYTF.

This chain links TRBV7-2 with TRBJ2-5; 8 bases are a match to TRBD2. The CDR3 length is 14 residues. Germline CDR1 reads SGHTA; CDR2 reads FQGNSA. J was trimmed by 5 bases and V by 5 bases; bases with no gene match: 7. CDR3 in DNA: TGTGCCAGCAGCGGAAGCGGGAGCGGGGAGACCCAGTACTTC. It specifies CASSGSGSGETQYF. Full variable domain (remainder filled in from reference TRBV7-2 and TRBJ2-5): GAGVSQSPSNKVTEKGKDVELRCDPISGHTALYWYRQSLGQGLEFLIYFQGNSAPDKSGLPSDRFSAERTGGSVSTLTIQRTQQEDSAVYLCASSGSGSGETQYFGPGTRLLVL.

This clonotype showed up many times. CDR3 in amino acids: CASSPPLGRGRGYTF. The CDR3 bases are TGTGCCAGCAGTCCTCCCCTCGGGAGGGGCCGTGGCTACACCTTC. This chain uses TRBV28 with TRBJ1-2; perhaps TRBD1 as D (5 bases). Germline CDR1 reads MDHEN; CDR2 reads SYDVKM. This CDR3 is built from 15 residues. V dropped 5 bases and J dropped 7 bases, with 20 bases sitting between them.

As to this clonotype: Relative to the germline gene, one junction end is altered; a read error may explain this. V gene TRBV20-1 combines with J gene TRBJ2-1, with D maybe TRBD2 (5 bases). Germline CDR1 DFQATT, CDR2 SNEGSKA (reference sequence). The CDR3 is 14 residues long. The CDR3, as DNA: TGCAGTGCCAAAAGGGAGCTTACCTACTATGAGCAGTTCTTC. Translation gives CSAKRELTYYEQFF.

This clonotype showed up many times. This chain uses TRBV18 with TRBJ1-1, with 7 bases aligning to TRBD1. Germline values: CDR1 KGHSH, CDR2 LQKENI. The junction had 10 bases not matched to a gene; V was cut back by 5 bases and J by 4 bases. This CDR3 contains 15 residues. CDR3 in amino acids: CASSGDSFIFTEAFF. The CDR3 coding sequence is TGTGCCAGCTCAGGGGACAGTTTTATTTTCACTGAAGCTTTCTTT.

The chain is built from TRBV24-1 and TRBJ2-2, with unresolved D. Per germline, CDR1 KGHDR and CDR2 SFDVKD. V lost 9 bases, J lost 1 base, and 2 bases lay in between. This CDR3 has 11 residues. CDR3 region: CATQNTGELFF. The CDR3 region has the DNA TGTGCCACCCAGAACACCGGGGAGCTGTTTTTT.

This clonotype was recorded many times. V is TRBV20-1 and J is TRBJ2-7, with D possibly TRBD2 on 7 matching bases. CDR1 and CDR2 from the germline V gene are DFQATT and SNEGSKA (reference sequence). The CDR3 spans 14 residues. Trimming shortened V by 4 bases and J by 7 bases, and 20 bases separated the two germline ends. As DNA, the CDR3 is TGCAGTGCTATTCGGGACCCCGGGGGGCTGGAGCAGTACTTC. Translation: CSAIRDPGGLEQYF.

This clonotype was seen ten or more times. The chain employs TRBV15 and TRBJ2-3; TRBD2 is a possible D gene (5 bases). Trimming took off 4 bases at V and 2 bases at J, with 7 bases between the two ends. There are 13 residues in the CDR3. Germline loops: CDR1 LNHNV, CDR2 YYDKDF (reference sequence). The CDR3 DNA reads TGTGCCACCAGCAAGGACTTCACAGATACGCAGTATTTT. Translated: CATSKDFTDTQYF.

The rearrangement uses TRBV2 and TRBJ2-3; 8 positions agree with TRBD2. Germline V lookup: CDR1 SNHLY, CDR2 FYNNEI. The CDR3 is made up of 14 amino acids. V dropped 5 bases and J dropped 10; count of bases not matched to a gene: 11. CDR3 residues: CASSYSGGGVAQYF. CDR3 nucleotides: TGTGCCAGCAGTTACTCCGGGGGGGGTGTCGCGCAGTATTTT.

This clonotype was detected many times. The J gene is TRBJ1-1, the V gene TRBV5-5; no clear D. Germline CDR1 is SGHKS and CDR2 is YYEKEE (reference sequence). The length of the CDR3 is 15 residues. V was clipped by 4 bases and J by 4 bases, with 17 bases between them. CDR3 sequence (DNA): TGTGCCAGCAGCCCCACGCGGGGTAAGGTCACTGAAGCTTTCTTT. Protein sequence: CASSPTRGKVTEAFF.

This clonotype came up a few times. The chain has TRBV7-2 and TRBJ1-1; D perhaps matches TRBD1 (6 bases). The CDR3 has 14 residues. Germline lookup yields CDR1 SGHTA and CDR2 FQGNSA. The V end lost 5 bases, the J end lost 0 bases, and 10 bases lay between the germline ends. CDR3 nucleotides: TGTGCCAGCAGCCCAGGGGCCCTGAACACTGAAGCTTTCTTT. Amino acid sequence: CASSPGALNTEAFF.

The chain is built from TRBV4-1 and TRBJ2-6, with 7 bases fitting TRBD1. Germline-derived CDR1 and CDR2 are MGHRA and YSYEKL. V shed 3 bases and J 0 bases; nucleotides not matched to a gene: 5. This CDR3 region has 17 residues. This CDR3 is CASSQGQFYSGANVLTF. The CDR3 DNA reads TGCGCCAGCAGCCAGGGACAGTTTTACTCTGGGGCCAACGTCCTGACTTTC.